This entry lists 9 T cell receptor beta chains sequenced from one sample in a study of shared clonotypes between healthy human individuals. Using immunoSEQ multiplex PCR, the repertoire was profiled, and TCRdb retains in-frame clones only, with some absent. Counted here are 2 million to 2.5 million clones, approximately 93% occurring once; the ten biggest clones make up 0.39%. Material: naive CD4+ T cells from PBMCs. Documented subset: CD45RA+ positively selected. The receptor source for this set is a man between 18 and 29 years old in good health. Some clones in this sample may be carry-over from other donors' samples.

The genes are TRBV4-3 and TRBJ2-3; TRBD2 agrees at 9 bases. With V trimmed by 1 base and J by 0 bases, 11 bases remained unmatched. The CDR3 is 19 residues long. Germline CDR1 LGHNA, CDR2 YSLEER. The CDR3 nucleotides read TGCGCCAGCAGCCAAGGGCCTACTAGCGGGTCGGCTAGCACAGATACGCAGTATTTT. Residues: CASSQGPTSGSASTDTQYF.

In DNA, the CDR3 is TGTGCCAGCACAGCTATTGGGACAGGGGATTTTGCAGATACGCAGTATTTT. Translated, it gives CASTAIGTGDFADTQYF. This chain connects TRBV25-1 to TRBJ2-3; TRBD1 matches 10 bases. The CDR3 contains 17 residues. The trim removed 7 bases at V and 4 bases at J, leaving 14 bases unmatched. Germline CDR1 is MGHDK and CDR2 is SYGVNS.

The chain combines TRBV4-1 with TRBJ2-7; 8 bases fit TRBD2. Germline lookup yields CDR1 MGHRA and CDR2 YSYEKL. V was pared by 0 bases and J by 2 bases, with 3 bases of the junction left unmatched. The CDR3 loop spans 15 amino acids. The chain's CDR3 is CASSQEPGGPYEQYF. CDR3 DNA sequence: TGCGCCAGCAGCCAAGAACCGGGAGGGCCCTACGAGCAGTACTTC.

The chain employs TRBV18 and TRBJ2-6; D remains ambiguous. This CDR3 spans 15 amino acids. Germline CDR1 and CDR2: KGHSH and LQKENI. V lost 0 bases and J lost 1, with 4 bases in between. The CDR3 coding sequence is TGTGCCAGCTCACCACCGTCATCTGGGGCCAACGTCCTGACTTTC. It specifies CASSPPSSGANVLTF.

The CDR3: CASSLGWGAGELFF. As DNA, the CDR3 is TGTGCCAGCAGCTTAGGTTGGGGAGCCGGGGAGCTGTTTTTT. The rearrangement uses TRBV11-2 and TRBJ2-2; possible D gene TRBD2, 5 bases. The germline gives CDR1 SGHAT, CDR2 FQNNGV. V lost 1 base and J 6 bases, leaving 9 bases between the germline ends. This CDR3 contains 14 residues. Complete variable domain (other parts from reference TRBV11-2 and TRBJ2-2): EAGVAQSPRYKIIEKRQSVAFWCNPISGHATLYWYQQILGQGPKLLIQFQNNGVVDDSQLPKDRFSAERLKGVDSTLKIQPAKLEDSAVYLCASSLGWGAGELFFGEGSRLTVL.

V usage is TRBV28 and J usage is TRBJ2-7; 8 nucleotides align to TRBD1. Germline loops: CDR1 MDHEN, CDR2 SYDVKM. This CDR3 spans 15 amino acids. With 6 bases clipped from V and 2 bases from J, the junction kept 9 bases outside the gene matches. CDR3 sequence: CASSPRTGQTYEQYF. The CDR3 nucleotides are TGTGCCAGCAGCCCCCGGACAGGGCAAACCTACGAGCAGTACTTC.

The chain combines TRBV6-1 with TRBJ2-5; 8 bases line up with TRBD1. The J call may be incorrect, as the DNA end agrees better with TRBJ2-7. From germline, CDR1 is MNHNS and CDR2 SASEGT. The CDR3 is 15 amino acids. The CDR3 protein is CASRVSGQEAYEQYF. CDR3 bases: TGTGCCAGCAGGGTATCGGGACAGGAGGCCTACGAGCAGTACTTC.

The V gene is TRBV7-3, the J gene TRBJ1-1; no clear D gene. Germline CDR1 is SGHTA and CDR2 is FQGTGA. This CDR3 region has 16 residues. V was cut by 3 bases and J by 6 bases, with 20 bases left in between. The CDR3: CASSLLGYVSKPEAFF. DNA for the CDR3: TGTGCCAGCAGCTTGTTAGGGTACGTCTCTAAACCTGAAGCTTTCTTT.

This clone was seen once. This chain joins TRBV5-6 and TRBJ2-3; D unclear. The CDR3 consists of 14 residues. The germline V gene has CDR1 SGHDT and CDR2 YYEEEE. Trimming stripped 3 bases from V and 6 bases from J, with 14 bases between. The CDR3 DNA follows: TGTGCCAGCAGCTCGGATTGGGCCGGGGATACGCAGTATTTT. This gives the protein CASSSDWAGDTQYF. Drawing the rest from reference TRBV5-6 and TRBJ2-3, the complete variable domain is DAGVTQSPTHLIKTRGQQVTLRCSPKSGHDTVSWYQQALGQGPQFIFQYYEEEERQRGNFPDRFSGHQFPNYSSELNVNALLLGDSALYLCASSSDWAGDTQYFGPGTRLTVL.